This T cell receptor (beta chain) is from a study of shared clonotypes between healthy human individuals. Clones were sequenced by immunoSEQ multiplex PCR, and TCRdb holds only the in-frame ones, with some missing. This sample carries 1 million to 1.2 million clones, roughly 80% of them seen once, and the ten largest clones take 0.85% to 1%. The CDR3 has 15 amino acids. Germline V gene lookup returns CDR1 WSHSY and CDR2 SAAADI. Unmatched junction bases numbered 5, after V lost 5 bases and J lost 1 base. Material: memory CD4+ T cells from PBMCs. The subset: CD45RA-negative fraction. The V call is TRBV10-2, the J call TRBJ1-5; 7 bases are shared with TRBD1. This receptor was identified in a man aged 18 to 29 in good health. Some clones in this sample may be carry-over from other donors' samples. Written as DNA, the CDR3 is TGCGCCAGCAGTCTCGGGGACAGCAGCAATCAGCCCCAGCATTTT. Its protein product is CASSLGDSSNQPQHF.